Below, 11 T cell receptor beta chains from the same sample are listed, as sequenced in a study of OX40 agonist ivuxolimab in advanced cancers. The data were produced by immunoSEQ multiplex PCR, yet TCRdb's version contains in-frame clones alone and is incomplete. This table has roughly 19,000 clones, about 88% appearing once. This material consisted of CD4+ or CD8+ T cells sorted from blood, taken in a trial of the OX40 agonist ivuxolimab. These receptors were obtained from an adult with an advanced solid tumor such as melanoma, head and neck, liver or kidney cancer.

J is TRBJ2-1 and V is TRBV5-1; TRBD2 aligns across 10 bases. The junction had 7 bases not matched to a gene; V was cut back by 4 bases and J by 6 bases. The CDR3 length is 15 residues. Germline loops: CDR1 SGHRS, CDR2 YFSETQ. The CDR3 nucleotides read TGCGCCAGCAGCCTGGCCGGGACTAGCGTCAATGAGCAGTTCTTC. Translation: CASSLAGTSVNEQFF.

J is TRBJ1-4 and V is TRBV6-1; D may be TRBD1 (6 bases). Germline V gene sequence: CDR1 MNHNS, CDR2 SASEGT. This CDR3 region has 14 residues. V lost 3 bases and J lost 3, with 8 bases in between. The chain's CDR3 is CASSEGAANEKLFF. The CDR3 DNA reads as TGTGCCAGCAGTGAGGGGGCGGCTAATGAAAAACTGTTTTTT.

This chain links TRBV7-9 with TRBJ2-1, with 7 bases that match TRBD2. In germline, CDR1 is SEHNR, CDR2 FQNEAQ (reference sequence). V lost 1 base and J lost 3; bases outside the gene matches: 12. This CDR3 has 18 amino acids. The CDR3, as DNA: TGTGCCAGCAGCTTAGATTTAACGGGGGGACCTAACTACAATGAGCAGTTCTTC. This translates into CASSLDLTGGPNYNEQFF. Full variable domain (missing parts from reference TRBV7-9 and TRBJ2-1): DTGVSQNPRHKITKRGQNVTFRCDPISEHNRLYWYRQTLGQGPEFLTYFQNEAQLEKSRLLSDRFSAERPKGSFSTLEIQRTEQGDSAMYLCASSLDLTGGPNYNEQFFGPGTRLTVL.

The chain has TRBV6-6 and TRBJ2-7, with unresolved D. Germline loops: CDR1 MNHNY, CDR2 SVGAGI (reference sequence). The V end lost 0 bases, the J end lost 6 bases, and 12 bases lay between the germline ends. This CDR3 has 14 amino acids. As DNA, the CDR3 is TGTGCCAGCAGTTACTCGAAAAGGGTTTTCGAGCAGTACTTC. Translation gives CASSYSKRVFEQYF.

The gene calls are TRBV6-5 and TRBJ1-2; 11 bases are shared with TRBD1. The V segment lost 7 bases and the J segment 7 bases; nucleotides outside the gene matches: 8. The CDR3 spans 14 residues. CDR1 MNHEY and CDR2 SVGAGI come from the germline V gene. The CDR3 loop is CASTPGQGEGGYTF. The CDR3, as DNA: TGTGCCAGCACCCCGGGACAGGGGGAAGGTGGCTACACCTTC.

This sequence joins TRBV14 and TRBJ2-5; the D gene is possibly TRBD2 (5 bases). Trimming left V 0 bases short and J 3 bases short, with 11 bases between. This CDR3 is built from 15 residues. CDR1 is SGHDN and CDR2 is FVKESK in the germline V gene. CDR3 DNA sequence: TGTGCCAGCAGCCAAGATCCCCCGAGGGAAGAGACCCAGTACTTC. This sequence encodes CASSQDPPREETQYF.

This chain uses TRBV6-6 with TRBJ1-3; 7 nucleotides line up with TRBD1. CDR1 is MNHNY and CDR2 is SVGAGI in the germline V gene (reference sequence). This CDR3 is 14 amino acids long. V was clipped by 6 bases and J by 4 bases; unmatched bases: 6. The CDR3 loop is CASRGQVEGNTIYF. The CDR3 DNA follows: TGTGCCAGCAGAGGACAGGTAGAAGGAAACACCATATATTTT.

The chain is built from TRBV4-2 and TRBJ1-1; D is unclear. Germline loops: CDR1 LGHNA, CDR2 YNFKEQ. The CDR3 has 15 amino acids. Trimming pared 0 bases from V and 4 bases from J, leaving 12 bases between. CDR3 protein: CASSQELGVPTEAFF. CDR3 sequence (DNA): TGTGCCAGCAGCCAAGAATTGGGTGTTCCCACTGAAGCTTTCTTT.

The V call is TRBV28, the J call TRBJ2-2; D ambiguous. Germline lookup yields CDR1 MDHEN and CDR2 SYDVKM. Deletions cut 4 bases from V and 1 base from J, with 4 bases between. CDR3 size: 13 residues. DNA for the CDR3: TGTGCCAGCAGTTACATGAACACCGGGGAGCTGTTTTTT. Translation: CASSYMNTGELFF.

The CDR3 sequence: CAWSVSGSHNSPLHF. DNA for the CDR3: TGTGCCTGGAGTGTTTCCGGCAGCCATAATTCACCCCTCCACTTT. This chain links TRBV30 with TRBJ1-6; D is undetermined. Germline V lookup: CDR1 GTSNPN, CDR2 SVGIG (reference sequence). CDR3 length equals 15 residues. The ends were cut back, 0 bases at V and 5 bases at J, with 11 bases in the middle.

The chain links TRBV6-6 to TRBJ2-7; the D gene is possibly TRBD2 (6 bases). The CDR3 totals 15 residues. V was pared by 5 bases and J by 7 bases, with 21 bases between. The germline gives CDR1 MNHNY, CDR2 SVGAGI (reference sequence). The CDR3 nucleotides are TGTGCCAGCAGTCACCGGGGACTCTCCCCGCGGGAGCAGTACTTC. It specifies CASSHRGLSPREQYF.